A single sample gave rise to the 12 T cell receptor beta chains below, sequenced in a study of cytomegalovirus exposure and HLA in healthy donors (dated by TCRdb to 2015 to 2018). The library was obtained by the immunoSEQ multiplex PCR assay. For the multiplex PCR, a mixture combining 60 forward primers for TCR Vbeta segments and 13 reverse primers for TCR Jbeta segments was used. TCRdb retrieved this table from immuneACCESS and kept in-frame rearrangements only. Not all clones are present; in checked studies, unresolved V genes account for under half, and no reason is known for the remainder. The data table for this sample lists 150,000 to 200,000 clones. In total, the top ten clones hold around 0.79% of the sample. The sequencing input was PBMCs. These receptors came from a woman aged 18-29 years in good health and CMV-seropositive.

This chain joins TRBV4-1 and TRBJ2-1; 12 bases agree with TRBD1. The germline gives CDR1 MGHRA, CDR2 YSYEKL. With 2 bases clipped from V and 9 bases from J, the junction kept 8 bases outside the gene matches. The CDR3 length is 16 residues. CDR3 residues: CASSQQPGQGAREQFF. CDR3 sequence (DNA): TGCGCCAGCAGCCAACAACCGGGACAGGGGGCTCGTGAGCAGTTCTTC.

J is TRBJ2-7 and V is TRBV6-6; D uncertain. The ends were cut back, 2 bases at V and 3 bases at J, with 11 bases in the middle. CDR3 length equals 14 residues. Germline CDR1 is MNHNY and CDR2 is SVGAGI (reference sequence). CDR3 DNA sequence: TGTGCCAGCAGTTACGTAGGCCAGGACTACGAGCAGTACTTC. Translated, it gives CASSYVGQDYEQYF.

The rearrangement joins TRBV6-1 to TRBJ2-7; a weak D match, TRBD1 (6 bases). Trimming stripped 6 bases from V and 7 bases from J, with 22 bases between. The CDR3 runs to 15 residues. Germline assignment: CDR1 MNHNS and CDR2 SASEGT. The CDR3 here is CASSSTGSSRGEQYF. In DNA, the CDR3 is TGTGCCAGCAGCAGCACCGGGTCCTCCAGGGGAGAGCAGTACTTC.

This chain connects TRBV29-1 to TRBJ2-1; the D gene is possibly TRBD2 (7 bases). Germline V gene sequence: CDR1 SQVTM, CDR2 ANQGSEA. The CDR3 runs 12 residues. The CDR3 DNA follows: TGCAGTTTTAAGGGGGGGGGCCGGGAGCAGTTCTTC. Translated: CSFKGGGREQFF.

CDR3 region: CASSSTGLGNQPQHF. In DNA, the CDR3 is TGTGCCAGCAGCTCGACAGGGCTTGGCAATCAGCCCCAGCATTTT. The V call is TRBV11-2, the J call TRBJ1-5; 7 nucleotides match TRBD1. J gave up 2 bases and V 4 bases, and 5 bases lay outside the gene matches. This CDR3 comprises 15 residues. Germline lookup yields CDR1 SGHAT and CDR2 FQNNGV.

The chain recombines TRBV15 with TRBJ2-1; D call uncertain. Germline CDR1 LNHNV, CDR2 YYDKDF (reference sequence). The CDR3 sequence is 15 residues long. V shed 5 bases and J shed 4 bases, with 15 bases lying between them. The CDR3 protein is CATSGLGLSYNEQFF. In DNA, the CDR3 is TGTGCCACCAGCGGTTTGGGCCTGTCTTACAATGAGCAGTTCTTC.

The chain is built from TRBV4-1 and TRBJ2-2, with 7 bases that match TRBD1. V shed 1 base and J 7 bases; nucleotides not matched to a gene: 12. CDR3 length: 17 amino acids. The germline CDR1 and CDR2 sequences are MGHRA and YSYEKL. CDR3 residues: CASSQGRKGGRGGELFF. Here the CDR3 DNA reads TGCGCCAGCAGCCAAGGAAGGAAAGGGGGCCGGGGCGGGGAGCTGTTTTTT.

V usage is TRBV5-1 and J usage is TRBJ1-2, with 10 bases identical to TRBD1. Looked up from germline, CDR1 is SGHRS and CDR2 is YFSETQ. The CDR3 spans 12 residues. The J segment lost 6 bases and the V segment lost 4 bases, leaving 0 bases of the junction unmatched. The CDR3 here is CASSGTGDGYTF. The CDR3 DNA is TGCGCCAGCAGCGGGACAGGGGATGGCTACACCTTC. The variable domain in full, with the rest retrieved from reference TRBV5-1 and TRBJ1-2, is KAGVTQTPRYLIKTRGQQVTLSCSPISGHRSVSWYQQTPGQGLQFLFEYFSETQRNKGNFPGRFSGRQFSNSRSEMNVSTLELGDSALYLCASSGTGDGYTFGSGTRLTVV.

V is TRBV2 and J is TRBJ1-4; D not resolved. This CDR3 is 13 amino acids long. Trimming removed 4 bases from V and 16 bases from J, with 19 bases in between. The V gene's germline CDR1 is SNHLY and CDR2 FYNNEI. CDR3 nucleotides: TGTGCCAGCAGTGTTAAATTCGGGTCTTGGCGGTTTTTT. Translation: CASSVKFGSWRFF.

The rearrangement joins TRBV11-3 to TRBJ2-3; a weak D match, TRBD1 (5 bases). The germline gives CDR1 SGHNT, CDR2 YENEEA. The CDR3 is 13 residues long. Trimming stripped 2 bases from V and 5 bases from J, with 8 bases between. CDR3 protein: CASSLQGVDTQYF. CDR3 bases: TGTGCCAGCAGCTTACAGGGCGTAGATACGCAGTATTTT.

The gene calls are TRBV5-1 and TRBJ1-2, with 8 bases that match TRBD1. Germline values: CDR1 SGHRS, CDR2 YFSETQ. The junction had 4 bases not matched to a gene; V was cut back by 0 bases and J by 3 bases. The CDR3 covers 15 residues. The CDR3 protein is CASSLAGTGDYGYTF. CDR3 nucleotide sequence: TGCGCCAGCAGCTTGGCGGGGACAGGAGACTATGGCTACACCTTC.

The rearrangement joins TRBV29-1 to TRBJ2-7; 10 bases map to TRBD2. The CDR3 sequence is 14 residues long. With 5 bases clipped from V and 6 bases from J, the junction kept 10 bases outside the gene matches. Per the germline V gene, CDR1 is SQVTM and CDR2 is ANQGSEA. CDR3 amino acids: CSVPPSGRTCEQYF. CDR3 nucleotide sequence: TGCAGCGTTCCGCCTAGCGGGAGAACGTGCGAGCAGTACTTC.